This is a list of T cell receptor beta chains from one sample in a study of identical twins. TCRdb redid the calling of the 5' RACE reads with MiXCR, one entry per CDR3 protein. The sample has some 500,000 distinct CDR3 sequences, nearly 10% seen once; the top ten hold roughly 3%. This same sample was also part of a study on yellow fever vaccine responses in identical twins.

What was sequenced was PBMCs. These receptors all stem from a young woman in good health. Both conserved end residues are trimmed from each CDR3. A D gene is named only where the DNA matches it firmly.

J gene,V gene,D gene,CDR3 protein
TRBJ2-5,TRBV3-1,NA,ASSTHAGVQETQY
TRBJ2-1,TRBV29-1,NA,SVAGAEQF
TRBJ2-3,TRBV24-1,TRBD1,ATSRQGGTDTQY
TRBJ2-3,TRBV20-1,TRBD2,SARDHAGFGSRGLA
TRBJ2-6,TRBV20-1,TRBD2,SARDRGLAGGRGANVLT
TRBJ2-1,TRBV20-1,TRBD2,SARDFQLAVNEQF
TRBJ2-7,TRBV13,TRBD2,ASSLGRTSGGYIPPYEQY
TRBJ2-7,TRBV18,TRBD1,ASSPPRGQGAGEQY
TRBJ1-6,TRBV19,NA,ASSDRKNSPLH
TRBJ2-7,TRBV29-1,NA,SVEDAKAGRRYEQY
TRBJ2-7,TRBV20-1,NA,SAPHHGNEPHEQY
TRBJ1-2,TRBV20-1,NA,SAPIGGTNNYGYT
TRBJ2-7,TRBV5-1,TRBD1,ASSTGQGVYEQY
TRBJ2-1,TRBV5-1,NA,ASSLGRVSYNEQF